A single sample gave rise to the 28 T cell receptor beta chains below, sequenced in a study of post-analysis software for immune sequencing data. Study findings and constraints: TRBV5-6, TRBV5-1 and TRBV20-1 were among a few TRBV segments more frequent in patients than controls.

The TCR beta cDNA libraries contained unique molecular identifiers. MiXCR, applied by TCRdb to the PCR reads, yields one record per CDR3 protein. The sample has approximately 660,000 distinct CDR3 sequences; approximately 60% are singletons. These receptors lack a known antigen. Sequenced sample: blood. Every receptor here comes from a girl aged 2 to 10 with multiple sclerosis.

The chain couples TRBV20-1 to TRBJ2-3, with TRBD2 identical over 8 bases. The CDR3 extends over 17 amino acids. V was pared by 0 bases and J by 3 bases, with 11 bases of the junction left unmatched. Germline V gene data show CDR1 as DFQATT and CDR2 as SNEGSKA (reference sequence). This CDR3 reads CSARDVGRGGGTDTQYF. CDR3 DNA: TGCAGTGCTAGAGATGTCGGGCGCGGCGGGGGGACAGATACGCAGTATTTT.

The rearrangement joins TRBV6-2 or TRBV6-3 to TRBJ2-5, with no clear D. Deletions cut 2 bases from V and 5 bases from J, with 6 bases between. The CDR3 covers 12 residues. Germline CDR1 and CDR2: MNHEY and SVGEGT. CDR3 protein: CASSYPTETQYF. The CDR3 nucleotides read TGTGCCAGCAGTTACCCTACGGAGACCCAGTACTTC.

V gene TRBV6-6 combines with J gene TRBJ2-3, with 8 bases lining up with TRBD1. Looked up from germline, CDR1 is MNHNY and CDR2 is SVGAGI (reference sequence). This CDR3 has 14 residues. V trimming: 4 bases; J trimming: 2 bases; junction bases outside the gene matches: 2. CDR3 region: CASSWGQDTDTQYF. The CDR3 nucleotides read TGTGCCAGCAGTTGGGGACAGGACACAGATACGCAGTATTTT.

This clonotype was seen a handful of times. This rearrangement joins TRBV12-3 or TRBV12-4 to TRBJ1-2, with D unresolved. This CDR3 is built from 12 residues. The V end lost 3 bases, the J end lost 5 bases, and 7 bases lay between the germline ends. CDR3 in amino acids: CASSLALYGYTF. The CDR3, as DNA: TGTGCCAGCAGTTTGGCACTTTATGGCTACACCTTC.

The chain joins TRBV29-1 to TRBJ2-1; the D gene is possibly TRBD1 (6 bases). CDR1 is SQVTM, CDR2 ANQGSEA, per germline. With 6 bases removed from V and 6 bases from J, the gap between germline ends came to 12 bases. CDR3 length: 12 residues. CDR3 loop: CSVYGGSNEQFF. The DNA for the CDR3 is TGCAGCGTGTATGGGGGCAGCAATGAGCAGTTCTTC.

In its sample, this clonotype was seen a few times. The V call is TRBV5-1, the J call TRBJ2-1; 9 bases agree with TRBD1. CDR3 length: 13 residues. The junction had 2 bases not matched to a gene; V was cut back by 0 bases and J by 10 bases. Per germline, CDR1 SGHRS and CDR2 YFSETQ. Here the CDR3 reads CASSLEGQGEQFF. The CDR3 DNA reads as TGCGCCAGCAGCTTGGAGGGACAGGGAGAGCAGTTCTTC.

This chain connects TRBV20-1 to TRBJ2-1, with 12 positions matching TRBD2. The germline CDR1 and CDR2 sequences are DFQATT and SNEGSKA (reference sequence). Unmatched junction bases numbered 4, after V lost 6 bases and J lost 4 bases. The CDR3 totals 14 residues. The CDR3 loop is CSAQLAGGYNEQFF. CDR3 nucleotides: TGCAGTGCCCAACTAGCGGGGGGATACAATGAGCAGTTCTTC.

In DNA form, the CDR3 reads TGTGCCAGCAGCGAAGGGAGTCTGAACGAGCAGTACTTC. Amino acid sequence: CASSEGSLNEQYF. This chain uses TRBV11-2 with TRBJ2-4; D is perhaps TRBD2 (5 bases). TRBJ2-7 explains the end of the DNA better; the J call may be wrong. The CDR3 consists of 13 residues. Looked up from germline, CDR1 is SGHAT and CDR2 is FQNNGV.

For the CDR3, the DNA is TGTGCCACCCCGGGACAGGGGGTCCAGACGCAGTATTTT. Translated, it gives CATPGQGVQTQYF. The gene calls are TRBV25-1 and TRBJ2-3; 11 bases agree with TRBD1. The CDR3 contains 13 residues. Trimming took 10 bases from V and 9 from J; bases not matched to a gene: 9. Germline-derived CDR1 and CDR2 are MGHDK and SYGVNS.

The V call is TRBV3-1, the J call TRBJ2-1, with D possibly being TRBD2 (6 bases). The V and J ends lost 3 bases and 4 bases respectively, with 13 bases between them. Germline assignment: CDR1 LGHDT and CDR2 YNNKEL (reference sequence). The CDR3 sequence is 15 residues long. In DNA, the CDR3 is TGTGCCAGCAGCCATGTGGGAGGTGGATACAATGAGCAGTTCTTC. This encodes CASSHVGGGYNEQFF.

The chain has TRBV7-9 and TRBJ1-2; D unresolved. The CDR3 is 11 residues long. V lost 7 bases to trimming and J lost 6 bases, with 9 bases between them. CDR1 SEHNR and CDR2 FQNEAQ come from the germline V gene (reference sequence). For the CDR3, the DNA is TGTGCCAGCAATGAGCGGGATGGCTACACCTTC. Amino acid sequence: CASNERDGYTF.

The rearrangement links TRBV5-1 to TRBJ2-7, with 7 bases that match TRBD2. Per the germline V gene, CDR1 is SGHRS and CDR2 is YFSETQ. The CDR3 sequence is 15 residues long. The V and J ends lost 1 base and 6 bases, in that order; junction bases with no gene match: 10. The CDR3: CASSLTQGREGEQYF. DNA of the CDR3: TGCGCCAGCAGCTTGACGCAGGGTAGGGAGGGCGAGCAGTACTTC.

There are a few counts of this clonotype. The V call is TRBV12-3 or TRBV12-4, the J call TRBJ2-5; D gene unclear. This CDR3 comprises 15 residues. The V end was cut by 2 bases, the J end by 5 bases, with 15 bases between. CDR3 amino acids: CASSLWVMAWETQYF. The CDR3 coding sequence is TGTGCCAGCAGTTTATGGGTCATGGCGTGGGAGACCCAGTACTTC.

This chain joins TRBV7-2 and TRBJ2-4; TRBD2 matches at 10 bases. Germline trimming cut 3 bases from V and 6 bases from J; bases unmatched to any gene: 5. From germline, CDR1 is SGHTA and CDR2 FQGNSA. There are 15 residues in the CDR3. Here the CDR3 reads CASSFQRGGPNIQYF. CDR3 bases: TGTGCCAGCAGCTTCCAGCGGGGGGGCCCAAACATTCAGTACTTC.

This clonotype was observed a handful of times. The CDR3 DNA is TGCAGTGCACCCCCAACTAGCGGGAGGGCCTCAGAGACCCAGTACTTC. Translating it yields CSAPPTSGRASETQYF. The V call is TRBV20-1, the J call TRBJ2-5, with TRBD2 matching 13 bases. The CDR3 is 16 residues long. Per the germline V gene, CDR1 is DFQATT and CDR2 is SNEGSKA (reference sequence). The V segment lost 6 bases and the J segment 4 bases; nucleotides outside the gene matches: 11.

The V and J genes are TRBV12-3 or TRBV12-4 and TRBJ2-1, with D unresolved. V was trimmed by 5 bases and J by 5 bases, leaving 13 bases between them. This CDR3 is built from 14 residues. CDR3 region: CASSPRGLHNEQFF. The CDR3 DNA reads TGTGCCAGCAGTCCCCGCGGTCTTCACAATGAGCAGTTCTTC.

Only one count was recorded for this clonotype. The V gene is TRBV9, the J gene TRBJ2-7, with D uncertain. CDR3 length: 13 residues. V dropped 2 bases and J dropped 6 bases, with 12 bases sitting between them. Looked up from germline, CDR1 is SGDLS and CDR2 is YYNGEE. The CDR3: CASSVSWNSEQYF. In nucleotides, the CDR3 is TGTGCCAGCAGCGTGAGCTGGAACTCCGAGCAGTACTTC.

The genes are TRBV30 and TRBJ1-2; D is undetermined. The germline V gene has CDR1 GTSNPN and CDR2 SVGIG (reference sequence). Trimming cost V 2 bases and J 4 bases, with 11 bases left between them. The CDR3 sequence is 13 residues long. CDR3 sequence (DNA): TGTGCCTGGAGTTACAGTGTAACCTATGGCTACACCTTC. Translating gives CAWSYSVTYGYTF. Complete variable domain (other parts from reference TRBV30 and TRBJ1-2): SQTIHQWPATLVQPVGSPLSLECTVEGTSNPNLYWYRQAAGRGLQLLFYSVGIGQISSEVPQNLSASRPQDRQFILSSKKLLLSDSGFYLCAWSYSVTYGYTFGSGTRLTVV.

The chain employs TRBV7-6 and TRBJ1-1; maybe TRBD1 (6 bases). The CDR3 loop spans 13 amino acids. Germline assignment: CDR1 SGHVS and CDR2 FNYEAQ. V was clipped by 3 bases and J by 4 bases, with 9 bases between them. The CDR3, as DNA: TGTGCCAGCAGCTTCAGGGGTACCACTGAAGCTTTCTTT. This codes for CASSFRGTTEAFF.

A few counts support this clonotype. CDR3 in DNA: TGTGCCAGCAGCGGTGGTCGGCGGGAGGGAACAAATGAGCAGTTCTTC. Protein: CASSGGRREGTNEQFF. The chain is built from TRBV9 and TRBJ2-1; 9 bases are a match to TRBD2. J lost 7 bases, V lost 3 bases, and 11 bases had no gene match. CDR1 and CDR2 from the germline V gene are SGDLS and YYNGEE. The CDR3 is 16 residues long.

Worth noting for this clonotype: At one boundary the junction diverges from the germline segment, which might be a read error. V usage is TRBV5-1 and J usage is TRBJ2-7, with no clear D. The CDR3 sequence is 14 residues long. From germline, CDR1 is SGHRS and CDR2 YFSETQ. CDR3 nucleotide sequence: TGCGCCGGCAGCTTGCCCGGTATCACCTACGAGCAGTACTTC. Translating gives CAGSLPGITYEQYF.

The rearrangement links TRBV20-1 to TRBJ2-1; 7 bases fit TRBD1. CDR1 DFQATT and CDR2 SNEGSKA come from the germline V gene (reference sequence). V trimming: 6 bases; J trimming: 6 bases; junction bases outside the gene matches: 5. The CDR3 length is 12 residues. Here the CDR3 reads CSARQGPNEQFF. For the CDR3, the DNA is TGCAGTGCCCGACAGGGTCCCAATGAGCAGTTCTTC.

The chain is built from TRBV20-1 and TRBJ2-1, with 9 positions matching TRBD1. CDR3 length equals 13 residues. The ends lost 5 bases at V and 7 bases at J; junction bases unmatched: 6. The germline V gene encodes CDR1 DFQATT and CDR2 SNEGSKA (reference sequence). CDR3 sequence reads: CSAGTGLGNEQFF. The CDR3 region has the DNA TGCAGTGCTGGGACAGGGTTAGGGAATGAGCAGTTCTTC.

The CDR3 DNA follows: TGCAGTGCAACCCGACAGGTAGGGGGCTACGAGCAGTACTTC. Its protein is CSATRQVGGYEQYF. J is TRBJ2-7 and V is TRBV20-1; D is possibly TRBD1 (6 bases). The CDR3 contains 14 residues. Germline assignment: CDR1 DFQATT and CDR2 SNEGSKA (reference sequence). Trimming took 6 bases from V and 3 from J, leaving 18 bases between them.

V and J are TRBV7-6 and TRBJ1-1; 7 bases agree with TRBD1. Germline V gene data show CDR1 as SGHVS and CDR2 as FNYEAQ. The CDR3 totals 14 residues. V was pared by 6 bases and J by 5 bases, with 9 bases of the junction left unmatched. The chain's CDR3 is CASSYRDSETEAFF. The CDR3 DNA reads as TGTGCCAGCAGTTATAGGGACAGTGAGACTGAAGCTTTCTTT. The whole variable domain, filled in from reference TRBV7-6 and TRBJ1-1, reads GAGVSQSPRYKVTKRGQDVALRCDPISGHVSLYWYRQALGQGPEFLTYFNYEAQQDKSGLPNDRFSAERPEGSISTLTIQRTEQRDSAMYRCASSYRDSETEAFFGQGTRLTVV.

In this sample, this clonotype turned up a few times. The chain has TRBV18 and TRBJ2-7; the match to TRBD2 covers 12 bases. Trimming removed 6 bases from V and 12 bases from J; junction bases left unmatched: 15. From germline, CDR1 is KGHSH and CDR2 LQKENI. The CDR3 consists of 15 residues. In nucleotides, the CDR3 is TGTGCCAGCTCCCCGGGACTAGCGGGCGACCCGAGAAGGTACTTC. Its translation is CASSPGLAGDPRRYF.

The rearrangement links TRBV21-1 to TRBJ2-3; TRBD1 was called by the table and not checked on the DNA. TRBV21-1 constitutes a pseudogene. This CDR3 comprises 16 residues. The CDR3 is CAGGQVPSTSTDTQYF. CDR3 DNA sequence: TGTGCCGGTGGACAGGTTCCCTCAACTAGCACAGATACGCAGTATTTT.

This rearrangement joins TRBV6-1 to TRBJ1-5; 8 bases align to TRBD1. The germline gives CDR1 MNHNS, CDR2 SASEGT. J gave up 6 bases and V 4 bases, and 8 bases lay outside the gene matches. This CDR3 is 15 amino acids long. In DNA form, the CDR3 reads TGTGCCAGCAGTGCCTCGACAGGGGTTCCTCAGCCCCAGCATTTT. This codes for CASSASTGVPQPQHF.